Listed here are 32 T cell receptor beta chains from one sample, sequenced in a study of molecular identifiers for immune sequencing clone quantification. One entry per CDR3 protein, called by TCRdb with MiXCR from the PCR reads. The sample includes approximately 670,000 distinct CDR3 sequences, less than 20% of them seen just once. The sample consisted of naive CD8+ T cells from blood, with Jurkat cell RNA spiked in. Specified subset: FACS-sorted CD8+CD4-CCR7+CD45RA+ naive T cells. The receptors here all came from a human donor in good health. Some libraries in this study had Jurkat cell RNA spiked in.

This clonotype was counted at least ten times. This chain links TRBV2 with TRBJ2-7; perhaps TRBD2 as D (6 bases). The CDR3 extends over 13 amino acids. Trimming removed 4 bases at V and 3 bases at J, with 10 bases between. Germline CDR1 is SNHLY and CDR2 is FYNNEI. In nucleotides, the CDR3 is TGTGCCAGCAGTGCGGCGCGGGGCTACGAGCAGTACTTC. Protein sequence: CASSAARGYEQYF.

As concerns this clonotype: Its ends do not fully match the called genes, so a read error is possible. This chain links TRBV7-9 with TRBJ1-4, with D possibly matching TRBD1 (6 bases). The CDR3 is 17 residues long. Per the germline V gene, CDR1 is SEHNR and CDR2 is FQNEAQ (reference sequence). The CDR3 DNA is TGTGCCAGCAGCTCCCTATCGGGGGGCCGGACTAATGAAAAACTGGTTTTT. This sequence encodes CASSSLSGGRTNEKLVF.

At least ten counts were recorded for this clonotype. CDR3 in DNA: TGTGCCTGGAGTGTAGGGGCTTCCTACGAGCAGTACTTC. Residues: CAWSVGASYEQYF. The chain employs TRBV30 and TRBJ2-7, with D possibly being TRBD1 (5 bases). Trimming left V 0 bases short and J 1 base short, with 7 bases between. CDR1 and CDR2 (germline): GTSNPN, SVGIG (reference sequence). The CDR3 has 13 amino acids.

There are many counts of this clonotype. The chain uses TRBV12-3 or TRBV12-4 and TRBJ2-3; D may be TRBD2 (5 bases). This CDR3 is built from 16 residues. The V end was cut by 3 bases, the J end by 0 bases, with 13 bases between. In DNA, the CDR3 is TGTGCCAGCAGTTTTCTGACTATAACTAGCACAGATACGCAGTATTTT. Amino acids: CASSFLTITSTDTQYF.

This clonotype was observed a few times. The J gene is TRBJ1-1, the V gene TRBV4-3; D is undetermined. The CDR3 spans 16 residues. Germline V gene lookup returns CDR1 LGHNA and CDR2 YSLEER. Trimming cost V 2 bases and J 6 bases, with 19 bases left between them. The CDR3 here is CASSQTPSRRLAEAFF. In DNA form, the CDR3 reads TGCGCCAGCAGCCAAACCCCCTCGCGAAGGTTGGCTGAAGCTTTCTTT.

Only a few counts were recorded for this clonotype. The chain links TRBV19 to TRBJ2-2; possibly TRBD1 for D (6 bases). The germline V gene has CDR1 LNHDA and CDR2 SQIVND (reference sequence). The CDR3 consists of 14 residues. The germline V and J ends were trimmed by 4 bases and 6 bases, with 12 bases remaining between them. The CDR3 DNA reads as TGTGCCAGTAGTACCCATACAGGGCCCGGGGAGCTGTTTTTT. Amino acids: CASSTHTGPGELFF.

This clonotype showed up many times. The J gene is TRBJ2-5, the V gene TRBV5-6; D gene ambiguous. Trimming removed 0 bases at V and 1 base at J, with 7 bases between. This CDR3 is 14 amino acids long. Germline CDR1 SGHDT, CDR2 YYEEEE. The CDR3 region has the DNA TGTGCCAGCAGCTTGGTGTCCGGCCAAGAGACCCAGTACTTC. Protein product: CASSLVSGQETQYF.

Many counts were recorded for this clonotype. This rearrangement joins TRBV28 to TRBJ1-1; D perhaps matches TRBD1 (5 bases). Germline V gene sequence: CDR1 MDHEN, CDR2 SYDVKM. The CDR3 length is 16 residues. V lost 7 bases to trimming and J lost 6 bases, with 24 bases between them. As DNA, the CDR3 is TGTGCCAGCACTCAAGATGAGGCAGGGTCTTGGGCTGAAGCTTTCTTT. Protein sequence: CASTQDEAGSWAEAFF.

For this clonotype: A read error may be the cause here, since a much bigger clone is one base away. V usage is TRBV4-2 and J usage is TRBJ2-1, with a possible D match to TRBD2 (6 bases). With 0 bases removed from V and 2 bases from J, the gap between germline ends came to 11 bases. The CDR3 is 16 residues long. Germline lookup yields CDR1 LGHNA and CDR2 YNFKEQ. The CDR3, as DNA: TGTGCCAGCAGCCAAGAAAGCGGGTGGGCCTACAATGAGCAGTTCTTC. This codes for CASSQESGWAYNEQFF.

This clonotype has just a few counts. Just one base apart from a much larger clone, this may be a read error. The V and J genes are TRBV3-1 and TRBJ2-3; 11 nucleotides match TRBD2. The CDR3 totals 16 residues. Per the germline V gene, CDR1 is LGHDT and CDR2 is YNNKEL (reference sequence). Here the CDR3 DNA reads TGTGCCAGCAGCCACTCTAGCGGGAGGACTGAAGATACGCGGTATTTT. Translated: CASSHSSGRTEDTRYF.

Comment on this clonotype: A much bigger clone sits one base away, suggesting this may be a read error. The chain has TRBV29-1 and TRBJ1-2; tentatively, D is TRBD1 (6 bases). There are 15 residues in the CDR3. V lost 2 bases and J lost 0, with 13 bases in between. Germline assignment: CDR1 SQVTM and CDR2 ANQGSEA. The CDR3 coding sequence is TGCAGCGTTGAAATTCGGGGGCCAGCTAACTATGGCTACACCTTC. Its translation is CSVEIRGPANYGYTF.

This clonotype was seen repeatedly, ten times or more. Written as DNA, the CDR3 is TGTGCCAGCAGCCCTGGGACAAAATACGAGCAGTACTTC. Translation: CASSPGTKYEQYF. The chain links TRBV7-8 to TRBJ2-7; tentatively, D is TRBD1 (6 bases). V lost 5 bases and J lost 4, with 12 bases in between. CDR3 size: 13 residues. Germline CDR1 and CDR2: SGHVS and FQNEAQ.

This clonotype was recorded many times. The V call is TRBV19, the J call TRBJ2-5, with 7 positions matching TRBD1. The CDR3 is 15 amino acids. V was clipped by 3 bases and J by 5 bases; unmatched bases: 9. Germline loops: CDR1 LNHDA, CDR2 SQIVND (reference sequence). The CDR3 region is CASSIEGAGGETQYF. The DNA for the CDR3 is TGTGCCAGTAGTATTGAGGGGGCCGGAGGCGAGACCCAGTACTTC.

This clonotype was detected many times. The chain has TRBV10-3 and TRBJ2-3; 9 nucleotides agree with TRBD1. This CDR3 has 16 amino acids. CDR1 and CDR2 from the germline V gene are ENHRY and SYGVKD. V dropped 3 bases and J dropped 5; count of bases not matched to a gene: 9. The CDR3 region has the DNA TGTGCCATCAGTGACCTTCCGGGACAGGGTCGAGATACGCAGTATTTT. Encoded protein: CAISDLPGQGRDTQYF.

This rearrangement joins TRBV30 to TRBJ2-3; the match to TRBD2 covers 9 bases. Trimming cost V 8 bases and J 0 bases; bases outside gene matches: 6. CDR1 is GTSNPN and CDR2 is SVGIG in the germline V gene (reference sequence). The CDR3 sequence is 14 residues long. CDR3 residues: CATSSGASTDTQYF. The CDR3 nucleotides read TGTGCCACATCTAGCGGGGCTAGCACAGATACGCAGTATTTT. The full variable domain, completed using reference TRBV30 and TRBJ2-3, is SQTIHQWPATLVQPVGSPLSLECTVEGTSNPNLYWYRQAAGRGLQLLFYSVGIGQISSEVPQNLSASRPQDRQFILSSKKLLLSDSGFYLCATSSGASTDTQYFGPGTRLTVL.

The chain has TRBV4-1 and TRBJ2-1, with 8 nucleotides matching TRBD2. The length of the CDR3 is 18 residues. The trim removed 1 base at V and 8 bases at J, leaving 16 bases unmatched. The germline gives CDR1 MGHRA, CDR2 YSYEKL. The CDR3 region is CASSQGPPGTSFSHEQFF. CDR3 coding DNA: TGCGCCAGCAGCCAAGGGCCCCCCGGGACTAGTTTCTCCCATGAGCAGTTCTTC.

This clonotype was recorded a few times. The chain is built from TRBV18 and TRBJ2-7; 7 positions match TRBD1. The CDR3 has 14 residues. V trimming: 6 bases; J trimming: 6 bases; junction bases outside the gene matches: 11. Germline assignment: CDR1 KGHSH and CDR2 LQKENI. The DNA for the CDR3 is TGTGCCAGCTCGATAGAGACAGGGTCGGCCGAGCAGTACTTC. It is translated as CASSIETGSAEQYF.

This clonotype has ten or more counts. This chain connects TRBV6-5 to TRBJ2-5; D could derive from TRBD1 or TRBD2 (6 bases each). Per the germline V gene, CDR1 is MNHEY and CDR2 is SVGAGI. The CDR3 runs to 16 residues. Trimming took off 6 bases at V and 5 bases at J, with 22 bases between the two ends. CDR3 DNA sequence: TGTGCCAGCAGGGAGGGACATCGACGGATCCAGGAGACCCAGTACTTC. Translation gives CASREGHRRIQETQYF.

The V gene is TRBV6-5, the J gene TRBJ2-5; 8 nucleotides match TRBD1. With 4 bases clipped from V and 6 bases from J, the junction kept 4 bases outside the gene matches. In germline, CDR1 is MNHEY, CDR2 SVGAGI. CDR3 length: 13 amino acids. The CDR3 sequence is CASSSRTGKTQYF. Written as DNA, the CDR3 is TGTGCCAGCAGTTCCAGGACAGGGAAGACCCAGTACTTC.

The chain has TRBV15 and TRBJ1-5, with D possibly being TRBD2 (6 bases). The J call may be incorrect, as the DNA end agrees better with TRBJ2-3. This CDR3 contains 15 residues. Per the germline V gene, CDR1 is LNHNV and CDR2 is YYDKDF (reference sequence). In DNA, the CDR3 is TGTGCCACCAACCCCAACGGGGGTAGCAATCAGCCCCAGTATTTT. As protein: CATNPNGGSNQPQYF.

This clonotype was observed many times. The chain uses TRBV13 and TRBJ1-1; 8 bases fit TRBD1. V dropped 9 bases and J dropped 0; count of bases not matched to a gene: 6. The germline CDR1 and CDR2 sequences are PRHDT and FYEKMQ (reference sequence). The CDR3 is made up of 14 amino acids. The CDR3: CASGGQEMNTEAFF. The CDR3 DNA reads as TGTGCCAGTGGGGGACAGGAGATGAACACTGAAGCTTTCTTT. The full variable domain, rest sourced from reference TRBV13 and TRBJ1-1, is AAGVIQSPRHLIKEKRETATLKCYPIPRHDTVYWYQQGPGQDPQFLISFYEKMQSDKGSIPDRFSAQQFSDYHSELNMSSLELGDSALYFCASGGQEMNTEAFFGQGTRLTVV.

This clonotype was counted at least ten times. The chain has TRBV19 and TRBJ2-5; D uncertain. The CDR3 length is 13 residues. Trimming took 1 base from V and 4 from J, leaving 7 bases between them. Germline values: CDR1 LNHDA, CDR2 SQIVND (reference sequence). CDR3 in amino acids: CASSIVMAETQYF. In DNA, the CDR3 is TGTGCCAGTAGTATAGTGATGGCAGAGACCCAGTACTTC.

The chain carries TRBV19 and TRBJ1-2; D is ambiguous. The CDR3 extends over 11 amino acids. CDR1 is LNHDA and CDR2 is SQIVND in the germline V gene (reference sequence). V gave up 1 base and J gave up 8 bases, with 5 bases separating them. The CDR3 sequence: CASSIGLGYTF. CDR3 DNA: TGTGCCAGTAGTATAGGACTGGGCTACACCTTC. Drawing the rest from reference TRBV19 and TRBJ1-2, the complete variable domain is DGGITQSPKYLFRKEGQNVTLSCEQNLNHDAMYWYRQDPGQGLRLIYYSQIVNDFQKGDIAEGYSVSREKKESFPLTVTSAQKNPTAFYLCASSIGLGYTFGSGTRLTVV.

This clonotype was seen at least ten times. CDR3 sequence reads: CASSLQWVNYGYTF. The CDR3 DNA reads as TGTGCCAGCAGCTTGCAATGGGTTAACTATGGCTACACCTTC. The chain employs TRBV5-4 and TRBJ1-2; D ambiguous. CDR3 size: 14 residues. V lost 1 base and J lost 1, with 8 bases in between. CDR1 and CDR2 from the germline V gene are SGHNT and YYREEE (reference sequence).

This clonotype was observed a few times. The CDR3 loop reads CATSGGRVSNEQFF. CDR3 in DNA: TGTGCCACCAGTGGCGGCAGGGTGAGCAATGAGCAGTTCTTC. This chain uses TRBV24-1 with TRBJ2-1; a weak D match, TRBD1 (5 bases). This CDR3 contains 14 residues. Germline loops: CDR1 KGHDR, CDR2 SFDVKD. The V end was cut by 5 bases, the J end by 6 bases, with 13 bases between.

In its sample, this clonotype was seen many times. The chain recombines TRBV6-2 or TRBV6-3 with TRBJ1-5; tentative D call: TRBD1 (5 bases). Trimming left V 6 bases short and J 6 bases short, with 9 bases between. Germline CDR1 and CDR2: MNHEY and SVGEGT. The CDR3 runs to 12 residues. The chain's CDR3 is CASREGFQPQHF. The DNA for the CDR3 is TGTGCCAGCAGAGAGGGGTTTCAGCCCCAGCATTTT.

This rearrangement joins TRBV6-1 to TRBJ2-1; TRBD2 aligns across 12 bases. CDR3 length: 16 amino acids. V lost 5 bases, J lost 1 base, and 3 bases stayed unmatched. From germline, CDR1 is MNHNS and CDR2 SASEGT. Here the CDR3 reads CASSRLAGVSYNEQFF. CDR3 in DNA: TGTGCCAGCAGTCGACTAGCGGGGGTTTCCTACAATGAGCAGTTCTTC.

This clonotype has only a few counts. The chain uses TRBV4-1 and TRBJ1-6; tentatively, D is TRBD1 (6 bases). This CDR3 has 16 amino acids. The germline CDR1 and CDR2 sequences are MGHRA and YSYEKL. V was cut by 4 bases and J by 1 base, with 11 bases left in between. CDR3: CASSREGQSYNSPLHF. The CDR3 nucleotides are TGCGCCAGCAGCCGAGAAGGACAGTCCTATAATTCACCCCTCCACTTT.

The V call is TRBV2, the J call TRBJ1-6; D is undetermined. The germline V gene encodes CDR1 SNHLY and CDR2 FYNNEI. There are 16 residues in the CDR3. Trimming took 6 bases from V and 0 from J, leaving 12 bases between them. The CDR3 bases are TGTGCCAGCAGGGACTCGGTTAGCTCCTATAATTCACCCCTCCACTTT. Its translation: CASRDSVSSYNSPLHF.

For this clonotype: A much larger clone differs from this one at a single base, so this may be a read error. V and J are TRBV7-8 and TRBJ2-7, with D perhaps matching TRBD1 (6 bases). Germline V gene data show CDR1 as SGHVS and CDR2 as FQNEAQ. There are 13 residues in the CDR3. The CDR3 bases are TGTGCCAGCAGCTCCGTCGGGACACCCGAGCAGTGCTTC. Protein product: CASSSVGTPEQCF.

The CDR3 is CASSGAQTGSGANVLTF. DNA of the CDR3: TGCGCCAGCAGCGGCGCTCAGACAGGCTCTGGGGCCAACGTCCTGACTTTC. The J gene is TRBJ2-6, the V gene TRBV5-1; TRBD1 might be the D (6 bases). The germline CDR1 and CDR2 sequences are SGHRS and YFSETQ. Trimming removed 4 bases from V and 0 bases from J, with 14 bases in between. CDR3 length: 17 residues.

V gene TRBV7-7 combines with J gene TRBJ2-2, with 8 bases identical to TRBD2. Trimming took 4 bases from V and 4 from J; bases not matched to a gene: 5. The CDR3 extends over 15 amino acids. The V gene's germline CDR1 is SSHAT and CDR2 FNYEAQ (reference sequence). The CDR3 nucleotides are TGTGCCAGCAGCTACTACGGGGGGGCCACCGGGGAGCTGTTTTTT. As protein: CASSYYGGATGELFF.